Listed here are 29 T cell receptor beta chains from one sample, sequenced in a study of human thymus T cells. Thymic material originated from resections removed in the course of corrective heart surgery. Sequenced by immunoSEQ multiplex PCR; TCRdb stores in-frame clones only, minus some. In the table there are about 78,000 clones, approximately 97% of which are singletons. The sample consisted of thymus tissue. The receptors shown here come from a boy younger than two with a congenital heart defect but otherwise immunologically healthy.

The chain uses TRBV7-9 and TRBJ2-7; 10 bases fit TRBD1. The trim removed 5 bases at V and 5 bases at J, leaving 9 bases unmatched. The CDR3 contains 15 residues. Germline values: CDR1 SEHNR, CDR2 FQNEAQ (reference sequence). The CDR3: CASSPRGQGNHEQYF. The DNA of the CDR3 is TGTGCCAGCAGCCCTAGGGGACAGGGGAACCACGAGCAGTACTTC. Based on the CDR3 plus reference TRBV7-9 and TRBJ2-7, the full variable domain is DTGVSQNPRHKITKRGQNVTFRCDPISEHNRLYWYRQTLGQGPEFLTYFQNEAQLEKSRLLSDRFSAERPKGSFSTLEIQRTEQGDSAMYLCASSPRGQGNHEQYFGPGTRLTVT.

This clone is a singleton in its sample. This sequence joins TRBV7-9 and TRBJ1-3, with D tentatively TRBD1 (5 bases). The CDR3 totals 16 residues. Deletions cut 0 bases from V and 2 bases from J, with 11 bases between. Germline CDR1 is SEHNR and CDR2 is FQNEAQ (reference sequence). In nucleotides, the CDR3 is TGTGCCAGCAGCTTAGCGGGGGGTGGACCTGGAAACACCATATATTTT. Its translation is CASSLAGGGPGNTIYF.

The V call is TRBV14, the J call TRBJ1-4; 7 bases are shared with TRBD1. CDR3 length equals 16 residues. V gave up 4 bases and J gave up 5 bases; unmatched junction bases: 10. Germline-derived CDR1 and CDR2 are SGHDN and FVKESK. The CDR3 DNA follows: TGTGCCAGCAGCCGAAAGGGGGCGGTCATGAATGAAAAACTGTTTTTT. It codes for CASSRKGAVMNEKLFF.

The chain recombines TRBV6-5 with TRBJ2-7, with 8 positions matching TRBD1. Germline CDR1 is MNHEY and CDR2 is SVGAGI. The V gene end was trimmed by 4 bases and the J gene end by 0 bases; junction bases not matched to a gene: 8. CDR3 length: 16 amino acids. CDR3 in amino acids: CASSSNPGGPSYEQYF. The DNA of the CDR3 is TGTGCCAGCAGTTCAAATCCAGGGGGCCCCTCCTACGAGCAGTACTTC.

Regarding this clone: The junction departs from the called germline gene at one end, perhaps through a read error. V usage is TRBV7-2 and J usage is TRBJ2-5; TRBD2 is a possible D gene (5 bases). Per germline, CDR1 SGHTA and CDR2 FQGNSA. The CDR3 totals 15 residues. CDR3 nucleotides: TGTGCCAACAGCTTATTGAGGGAGCCCCAAGAGACCCAGTACTTC. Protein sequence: CANSLLREPQETQYF.

The CDR3 sequence is CASGAYTGTLVGVGYGYTF. For the CDR3, the DNA is TGTGCTAGTGGTGCGTATACCGGGACCCTCGTGGGAGTAGGCTATGGCTACACCTTC. The chain combines TRBV12-5 with TRBJ1-2, with D maybe TRBD1 (5 bases). V lost 5 bases and J lost 4, with 29 bases in between. This CDR3 is built from 19 residues. The germline V gene encodes CDR1 LGHNT and CDR2 FRNRAP.

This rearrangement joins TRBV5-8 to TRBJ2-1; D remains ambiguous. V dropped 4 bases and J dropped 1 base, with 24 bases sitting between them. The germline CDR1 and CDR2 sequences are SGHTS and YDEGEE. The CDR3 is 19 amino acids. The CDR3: CASSPRPRHSNSSYNEQFF. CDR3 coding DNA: TGTGCCAGCAGCCCCCGGCCCCGACACAGCAATTCTTCCTACAATGAGCAGTTCTTC.

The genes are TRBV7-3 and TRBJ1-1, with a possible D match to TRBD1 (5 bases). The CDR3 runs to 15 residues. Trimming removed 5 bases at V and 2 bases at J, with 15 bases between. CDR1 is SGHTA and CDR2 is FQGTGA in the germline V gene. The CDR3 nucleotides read TGTGCCAGCAGCGATAGACAGTCAATCAACACTGAAGCTTTCTTT. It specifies CASSDRQSINTEAFF.

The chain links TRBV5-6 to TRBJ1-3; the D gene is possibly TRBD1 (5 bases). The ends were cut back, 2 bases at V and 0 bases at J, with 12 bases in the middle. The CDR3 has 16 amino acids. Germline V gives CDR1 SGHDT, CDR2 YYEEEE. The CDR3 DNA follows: TGTGCCAGCAGCTTCCGTGGGGCCTCCTCTGGAAACACCATATATTTT. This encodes CASSFRGASSGNTIYF.

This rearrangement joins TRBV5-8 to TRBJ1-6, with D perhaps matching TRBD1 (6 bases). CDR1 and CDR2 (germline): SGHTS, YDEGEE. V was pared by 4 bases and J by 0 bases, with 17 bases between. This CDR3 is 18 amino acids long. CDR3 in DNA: TGTGCCAGCAGCGCACCGGGGGGGGGCCCCTCCTATAATTCACCCCTCCACTTT. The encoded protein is CASSAPGGGPSYNSPLHF.

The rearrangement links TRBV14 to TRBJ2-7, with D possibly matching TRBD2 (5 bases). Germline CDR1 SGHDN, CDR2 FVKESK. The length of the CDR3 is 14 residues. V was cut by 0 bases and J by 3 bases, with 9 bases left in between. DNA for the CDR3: TGTGCCAGCAGCCAAGACGGACTGGGCTACGAGCAGTACTTC. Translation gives CASSQDGLGYEQYF.

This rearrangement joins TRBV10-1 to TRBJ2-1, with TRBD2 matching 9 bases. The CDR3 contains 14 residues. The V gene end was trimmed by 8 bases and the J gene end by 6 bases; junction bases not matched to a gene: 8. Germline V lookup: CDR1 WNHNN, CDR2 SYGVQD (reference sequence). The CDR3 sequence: CASGAGLAINEQFF. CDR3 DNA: TGCGCCAGCGGAGCGGGACTAGCTATCAATGAGCAGTTCTTC.

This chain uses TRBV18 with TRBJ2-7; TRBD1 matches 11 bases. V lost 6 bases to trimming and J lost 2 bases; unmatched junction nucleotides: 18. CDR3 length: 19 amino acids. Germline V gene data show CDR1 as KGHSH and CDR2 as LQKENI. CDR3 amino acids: CASSLGTGGKSGGTYEQYF. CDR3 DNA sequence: TGTGCCAGCTCGCTAGGGACAGGGGGAAAAAGCGGGGGCACCTACGAGCAGTACTTC.

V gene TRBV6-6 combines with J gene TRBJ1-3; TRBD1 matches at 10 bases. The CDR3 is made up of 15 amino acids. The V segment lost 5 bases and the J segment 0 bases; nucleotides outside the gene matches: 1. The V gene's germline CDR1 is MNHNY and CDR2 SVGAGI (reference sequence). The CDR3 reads CASSRDRGSGNTIYF. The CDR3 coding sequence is TGTGCCAGCAGTCGGGACAGGGGCTCTGGAAACACCATATATTTT.

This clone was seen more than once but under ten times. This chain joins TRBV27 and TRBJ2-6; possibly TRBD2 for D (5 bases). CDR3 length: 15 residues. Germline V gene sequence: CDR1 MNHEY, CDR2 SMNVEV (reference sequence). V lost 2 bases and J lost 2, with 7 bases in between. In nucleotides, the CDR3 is TGTGCCAGCAGTTTAAGAGGGACTGGGGCCAACGTCCTGACTTTC. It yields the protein CASSLRGTGANVLTF.

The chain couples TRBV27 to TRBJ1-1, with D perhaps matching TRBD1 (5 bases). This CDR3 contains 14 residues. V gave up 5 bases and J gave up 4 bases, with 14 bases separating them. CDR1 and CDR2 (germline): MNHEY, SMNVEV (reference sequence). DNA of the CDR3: TGTGCCAGCAGTCCTCTGGGGGGGGTCACTGAAGCTTTCTTT. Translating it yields CASSPLGGVTEAFF.

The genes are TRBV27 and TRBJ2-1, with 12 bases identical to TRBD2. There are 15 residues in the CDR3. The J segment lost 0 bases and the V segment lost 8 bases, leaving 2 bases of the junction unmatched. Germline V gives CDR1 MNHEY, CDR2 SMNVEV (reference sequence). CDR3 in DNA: TGTGCCAGCTGGACTAGCGGGGTCTCCTACAATGAGCAGTTCTTC. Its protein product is CASWTSGVSYNEQFF.

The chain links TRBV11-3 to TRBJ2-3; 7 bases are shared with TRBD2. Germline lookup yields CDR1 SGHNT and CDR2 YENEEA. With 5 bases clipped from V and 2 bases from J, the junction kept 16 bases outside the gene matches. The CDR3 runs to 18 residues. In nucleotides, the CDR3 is TGTGCCAGCAGCCCTACCCGGGACTATCTCACTGACACAGATACGCAGTATTTT. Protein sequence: CASSPTRDYLTDTDTQYF.

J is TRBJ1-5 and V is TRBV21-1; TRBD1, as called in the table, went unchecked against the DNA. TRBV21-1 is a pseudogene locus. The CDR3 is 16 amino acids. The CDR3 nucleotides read TGTGCCAGCAGCAAAAGTCGACATAAGGGCAATCAGCCCCAGCATTTT. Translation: CASSKSRHKGNQPQHF.

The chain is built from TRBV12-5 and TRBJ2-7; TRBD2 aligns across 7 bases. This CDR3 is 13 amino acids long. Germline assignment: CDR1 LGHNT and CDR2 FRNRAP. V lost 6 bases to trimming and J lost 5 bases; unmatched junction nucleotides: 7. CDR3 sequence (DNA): TGTGCTAGTGGATGCATCCGGGGGGACGAGCAGTACTTC. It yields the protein CASGCIRGDEQYF.

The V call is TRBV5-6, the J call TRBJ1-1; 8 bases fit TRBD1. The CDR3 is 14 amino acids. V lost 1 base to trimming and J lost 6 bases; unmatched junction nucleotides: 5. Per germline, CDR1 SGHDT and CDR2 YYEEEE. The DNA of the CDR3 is TGTGCCAGCAGCTTGTTCCAGGGGGCGGCTGAAGCTTTCTTT. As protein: CASSLFQGAAEAFF.

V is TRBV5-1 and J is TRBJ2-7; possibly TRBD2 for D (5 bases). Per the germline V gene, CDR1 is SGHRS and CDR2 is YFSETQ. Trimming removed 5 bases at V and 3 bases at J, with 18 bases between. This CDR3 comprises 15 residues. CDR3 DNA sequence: TGCGCCAGCAGGTGGAGGACTGACCACTTCTACGAGCAGTACTTC. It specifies CASRWRTDHFYEQYF.

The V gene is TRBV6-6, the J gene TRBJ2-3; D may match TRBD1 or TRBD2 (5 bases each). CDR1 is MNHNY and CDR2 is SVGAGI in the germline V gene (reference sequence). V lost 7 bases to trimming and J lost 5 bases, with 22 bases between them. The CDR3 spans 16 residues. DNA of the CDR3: TGTGCCAGCATAGGGTTAATAGCCGGGGCAGGAGATACGCAGTATTTT. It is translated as CASIGLIAGAGDTQYF.

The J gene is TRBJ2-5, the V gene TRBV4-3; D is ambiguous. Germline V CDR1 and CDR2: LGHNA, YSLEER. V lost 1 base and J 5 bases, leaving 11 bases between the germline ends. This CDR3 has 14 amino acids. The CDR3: CASSQGENGETQYF. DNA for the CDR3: TGCGCCAGCAGCCAAGGGGAAAATGGGGAGACCCAGTACTTC.

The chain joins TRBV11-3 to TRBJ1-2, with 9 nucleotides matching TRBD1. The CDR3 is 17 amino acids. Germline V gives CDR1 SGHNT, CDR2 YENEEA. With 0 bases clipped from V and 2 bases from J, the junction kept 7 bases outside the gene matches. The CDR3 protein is CASSLDPLTGGNYGYTF. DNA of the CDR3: TGTGCCAGCAGCTTAGATCCCCTGACAGGGGGAAACTATGGCTACACCTTC.

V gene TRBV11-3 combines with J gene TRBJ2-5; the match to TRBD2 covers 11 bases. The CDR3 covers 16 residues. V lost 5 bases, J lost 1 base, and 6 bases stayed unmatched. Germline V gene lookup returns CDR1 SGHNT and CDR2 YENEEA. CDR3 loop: CASSHASGGLQETQYF. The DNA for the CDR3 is TGTGCCAGCAGCCACGCTAGCGGGGGGCTCCAAGAGACCCAGTACTTC.

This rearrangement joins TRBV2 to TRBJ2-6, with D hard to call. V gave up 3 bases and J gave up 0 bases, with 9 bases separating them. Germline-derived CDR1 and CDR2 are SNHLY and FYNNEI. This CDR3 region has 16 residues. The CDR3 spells CASSESGSSGANVLTF. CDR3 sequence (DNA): TGTGCCAGCAGTGAGAGTGGAAGCTCTGGGGCCAACGTCCTGACTTTC.

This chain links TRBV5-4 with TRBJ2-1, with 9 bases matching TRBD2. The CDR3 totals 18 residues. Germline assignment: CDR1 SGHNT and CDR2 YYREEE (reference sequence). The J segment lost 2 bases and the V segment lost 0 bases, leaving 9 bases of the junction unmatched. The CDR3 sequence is CASSLVSSGKGPYNEQFF. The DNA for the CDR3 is TGTGCCAGCAGCTTGGTCTCTAGCGGGAAAGGGCCCTACAATGAGCAGTTCTTC.

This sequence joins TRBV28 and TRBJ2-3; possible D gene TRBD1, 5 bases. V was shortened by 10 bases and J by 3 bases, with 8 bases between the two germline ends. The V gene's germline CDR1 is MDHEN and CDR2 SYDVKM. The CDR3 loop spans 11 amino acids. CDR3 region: CATRVTDTQYF. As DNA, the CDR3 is TGTGCCACCAGGGTAACAGATACGCAGTATTTT.